These 7 T cell receptor beta chains share one sample of origin, sequenced in a study of T cell responses to AZD1222 COVID-19 vaccine. Profiling relied on immunoSEQ multiplex PCR, and the TCRdb table lists in-frame clones only, not all of them. The sample includes roughly 130,000 clones, 94% seen only once; the top ten take 6.6%. The sample in question was peripheral blood, obtained on day 0 of AZD1222 vaccination. Receptors originate from an adult in good health.

This chain joins TRBV28 and TRBJ2-7; 7 bases map to TRBD2. V trimming: 6 bases; J trimming: 4 bases; junction bases outside the gene matches: 6. From germline, CDR1 is MDHEN and CDR2 SYDVKM. The CDR3 is 13 amino acids. The CDR3 spells CASRASGTYEQYF. The CDR3, as DNA: TGTGCCAGCAGGGCTAGCGGAACTTACGAGCAGTACTTC.

In its sample, this clone was seen a few times. The chain links TRBV3-1 (or the pseudogene TRBV3-2) to TRBJ1-6, with 8 bases identical to TRBD1. Germline V gene lookup returns CDR1 LGHDT and CDR2 YNNKEL (reference sequence). The V and J ends lost 4 bases and 11 bases, in that order; junction bases with no gene match: 10. The CDR3 has 15 amino acids. The CDR3 nucleotides are TGTGCCAGCAGCCTCGGACAGGGATTTAGGACACCCCTCCACTTT. Its protein product is CASSLGQGFRTPLHF.

This chain links TRBV20-1 with TRBJ1-6; D is unresolved. The germline V and J ends were trimmed by 4 bases and 3 bases, with 13 bases remaining between them. CDR3 size: 15 residues. From germline, CDR1 is DFQATT and CDR2 SNEGSKA (reference sequence). CDR3 nucleotides: TGCAGTGCTATTGAGAGCTCCGTCTATAATTCACCCCTCCACTTT. This translates into CSAIESSVYNSPLHF.

The rearrangement uses TRBV27 and TRBJ2-3; D remains unclear. Germline-derived CDR1 and CDR2 are MNHEY and SMNVEV (reference sequence). This CDR3 is 13 amino acids long. Trimming pared 0 bases from V and 1 base from J, leaving 2 bases between. The CDR3 here is CASSLSGTDTQYF. The CDR3 nucleotides are TGTGCCAGCAGTTTATCGGGCACAGATACGCAGTATTTT.

This chain links TRBV3-1 (or the pseudogene TRBV3-2) with TRBJ1-5; TRBD1 matches 9 bases. Unmatched junction bases numbered 1, after V lost 4 bases and J lost 3 bases. CDR1 and CDR2 from the germline V gene are LGHDT and YNNKEL (reference sequence). CDR3 length: 14 residues. The CDR3 DNA sequence: TGTGCCAGCAGCCGGACAGGGGCCAATCAGCCCCAGCATTTT. Residues: CASSRTGANQPQHF.

V gene TRBV12-3 or TRBV12-4 combines with J gene TRBJ2-7; no clear D. With 6 bases removed from V and 3 bases from J, the gap between germline ends came to 6 bases. The CDR3 sequence is 11 residues long. The CDR3 DNA reads TGTGCCAGCAGCAACAGCTACGAGCAGTACTTC. This translates into CASSNSYEQYF.

The V gene is TRBV27, the J gene TRBJ2-7, with 10 bases matching TRBD1. CDR3 length: 16 amino acids. J lost 3 bases, V lost 3 bases, and 8 bases had no gene match. The germline CDR1 and CDR2 sequences are MNHEY and SMNVEV (reference sequence). CDR3 amino acids: CASSLTGGGPIYEQYF. DNA of the CDR3: TGTGCCAGCAGTTTGACAGGGGGCGGGCCGATCTACGAGCAGTACTTC.